This T cell receptor (beta chain) was observed in a study of tumor-infiltrating lymphocytes in localized non-small cell lung cancer (dated by TCRdb to the early 2020s). Some background on the complete study: The cohort covered several histologies, both smokers and never-smokers, and patients whose samples were collected after neoadjuvant chemotherapy. Each patient contributed resected tumor tissue and uninvolved lung tissue from the same patient, described as non-adjacent to the tumor. The same patients underwent several integrated assays, with TCR sequencing performed together with flow cytometry, multiplex immunofluorescence, RNA-seq, exome sequencing and proteomics. In total, the ICON cohort consisted of fewer than 180 surgical patients with localized non-small cell lung cancer who had their tumors resected. A total of approximately 56 patients were included in the paired tumor versus uninvolved lung comparison of immunoSEQ T-cell fraction. What the work shows at the level of the full study, not this receptor alone: TCR-derived T-cell fraction did not differ between the flow cytometry-defined immunotypes IM1 (good prognosis) and IM2 (poor prognosis). TCRbeta sequencing supported higher T cell infiltration in tumors than in uninvolved lung tissue, consistent with immunofluorescence CD3 counts. Because different assays used different pieces of the same tissue, technical variation could not be distinguished from intratumor heterogeneity. Because assay coverage varied across patients depending on available tissue quantity, TCR sequencing was performed for only a subset of the cohort.

The T-cell fraction in tumor and uninvolved lung tissue was obtained from TCR sequencing using the immunoSEQ assay. In the source study's methods: For survival analysis, patients were split into high (upper tertile) and low (lower two tertiles) T-cell fraction groups and compared by log-rank test. A signed-rank test was used to check for differences in T-cell fraction between paired tumor and uninvolved lung. What TCRdb holds here is the immuneACCESS table cut down to in-frame rearrangements. Part of the clones is not present; checked against another copy, under half of the missing clones reflect an unresolved V gene, and the others are unexplained. V, J and clone size are taken as reported in that table, and D and trimming were inferred from the DNA itself. Recorded for this sample are 7,300 or so clones; under 80% of them occurred a single time. Less than 15% of the sample belongs to the ten largest clones.

Of note for this clone: The antigen it recognizes is unknown. Qualities for individual bases were not recorded, and no much larger clone is one base off.

Enrollment in ICON was initiated in the first half of 2016, and the last patient was enrolled in the second half of 2018. A subcohort of 70 to 85 patients provided fresh tumor and matched uninvolved tissue for in-depth immune analyses, with TCR sequencing among those analyses. DNA isolated from bulk tissue, without cell sorting, was used for TCR sequencing. The CDR3 sequence holds 16 residues, the cysteine and phenylalanine included. Kept here is only the CDR3 DNA, which spans 48 bases and is read in frame from base 1. For CDR1 and CDR2, the germline V gene lists SGDLS and YYNGEE. V is trimmed back by 3 bases and J by 5 bases, and the junction contains 11 bases that no gene match accounts for.

The specimen sequenced was uninvolved lung tissue not adjacent to the tumor. The V gene is TRBV9 and the J gene is TRBJ2-3; TRBD1 fits 8 bases in the junction. The sequence was collected from a human donor with non-small cell lung cancer. In nucleotide form, the sequence is TGTGCCAGCAGCGCCTATCATACAGGGGGTAGAGATACGCAGTATTTT. Translation gives CASSAYHTGGRDTQYF.